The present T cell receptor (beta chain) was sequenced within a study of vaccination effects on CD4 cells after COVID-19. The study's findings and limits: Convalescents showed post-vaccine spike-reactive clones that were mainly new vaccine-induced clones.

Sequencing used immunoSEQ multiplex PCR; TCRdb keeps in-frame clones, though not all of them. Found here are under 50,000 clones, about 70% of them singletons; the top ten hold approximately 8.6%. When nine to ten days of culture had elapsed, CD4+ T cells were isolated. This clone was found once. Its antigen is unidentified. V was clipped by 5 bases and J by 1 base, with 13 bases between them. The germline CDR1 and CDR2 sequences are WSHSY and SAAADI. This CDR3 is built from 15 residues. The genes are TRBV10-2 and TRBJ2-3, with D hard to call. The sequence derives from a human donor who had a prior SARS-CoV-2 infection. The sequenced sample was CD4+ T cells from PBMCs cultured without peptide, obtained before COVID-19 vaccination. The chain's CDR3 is CASSIDWSRTDTQYF. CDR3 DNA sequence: TGCGCCAGCAGTATCGACTGGTCACGCACAGATACGCAGTATTTT.